This T cell receptor (beta chain) was found in a study of cytomegalovirus exposure and HLA in healthy donors. Concerning this clone itself: Its specificity is not known.

Study-level results: Earlier analysis found most TCR beta V segments productive about 90% or about 30% of the time.

The CDR3 has 17 amino acids. Germline V gene lookup returns CDR1 LNHDA and CDR2 SQIVND (reference sequence). A multiplex PCR was run with 60 Vbeta primers and 13 Jbeta primers. TCRdb keeps only in-frame clones here, not all; method: immunoSEQ multiplex PCR. Seen here are approximately 170,000 clones, about 80% observed once, and the top ten hold approximately 2.4%. Sequencing was done on a sample of PBMCs. The V and J genes are TRBV19 and TRBJ2-5, with 12 bases that match TRBD2. Matching the DNA end better, TRBJ2-7 makes the J call doubtful. The source is a woman between 45 and 60 years old in good health and CMV-seronegative. The CDR3 DNA sequence: TGTGCCAGTAGCGCACCGCAACTAGCGGGGGGCTCCTACGAGCAGTACTTC. Translated, it gives CASSAPQLAGGSYEQYF.